The T cell receptor beta chain under discussion was sequenced for a study of T-cell memory formation after mild COVID-19. As for the study in general: In these data, TCR clusters were largely donor specific. Study-wide findings and caveats: Clones shrinking from day 15 to 85 showed even CD4/CD8 mixes; later expanders tilted CD4+.

The CDR3 consists of 17 residues. In germline, CDR1 is LGHDT, CDR2 YNNKEL (reference sequence). Germline trimming cut 0 bases from V and 3 bases from J; bases unmatched to any gene: 10. Employing constant-segment primers, 5'RACE generated TCR alpha and TCR beta cDNA libraries bearing sample barcodes and UMIs. TCRdb re-analysed the 5' RACE reads in MiXCR, keeping a single row per CDR3 protein. The sample includes approximately 290,000 distinct CDR3 sequences, roughly 8.2% of them seen just once. This clonotype was counted ten times or more. Its target is unknown. The sequencing sample was made of PBMCs or a T cell subset sorted from them (not recorded which). The J gene is TRBJ2-5, the V gene TRBV3-1; 7 nucleotides agree with TRBD2. This clonotype originated in a man aged 18 to 30 who had mild COVID-19 (a few samples of this study predate the infection). Cell type and time point are not known. The CDR3, as DNA: TGTGCCAGCAGCCAAGACGCAAGATTTGCGGGAGAAGAGACCCAGTACTTC. It yields the protein CASSQDARFAGEETQYF.